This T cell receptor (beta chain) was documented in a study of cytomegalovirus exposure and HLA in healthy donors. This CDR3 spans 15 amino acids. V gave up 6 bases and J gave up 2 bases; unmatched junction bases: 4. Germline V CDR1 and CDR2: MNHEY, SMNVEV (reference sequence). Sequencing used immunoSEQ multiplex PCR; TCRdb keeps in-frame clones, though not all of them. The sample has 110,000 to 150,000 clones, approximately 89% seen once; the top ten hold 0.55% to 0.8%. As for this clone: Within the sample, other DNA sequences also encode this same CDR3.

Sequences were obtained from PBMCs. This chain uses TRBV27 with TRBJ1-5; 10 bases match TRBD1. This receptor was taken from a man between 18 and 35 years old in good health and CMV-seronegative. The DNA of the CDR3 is TGTGCCAGCAGCCCGGGGACAGGGGGCAATCAGCCCCAGCATTTT. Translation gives CASSPGTGGNQPQHF.